Below are 10 T cell receptor beta chains sequenced from a single sample in a study of T cell responses to AZD1222 COVID-19 vaccine (dated by TCRdb to 2020 to 2023). Libraries were constructed by the immunoSEQ multiplex PCR assay. The table was pulled from immuneACCESS by TCRdb, which kept in-frame rearrangements only. Such tables lose some clones; where checked, under half of the loss comes from unresolved V genes, and the rest has no known cause. The sample table lists 75,000 to 100,000 clones, about 90% of them with a count of one. The ten largest make up roughly 24% of the sample. The time point label corresponds to: baseline before first vaccination. Sequencing used peripheral blood, obtained on day 0 of AZD1222 vaccination. The origin of the receptors is an adult in good health.

This chain joins TRBV6-6 and TRBJ2-7; 14 bases are shared with TRBD2. Trimming at V came to 6 bases and at J to 9 bases, leaving 25 bases not matched to a gene. Per the germline V gene, CDR1 is MNHNY and CDR2 is SVGAGI (reference sequence). The length of the CDR3 is 20 residues. The chain's CDR3 is CASSALTPLGTSGSRMRQYF. The CDR3 DNA reads as TGTGCCAGCAGCGCTCTTACTCCGCTCGGGACTAGCGGGAGCCGTATGAGGCAGTACTTC.

The rearrangement joins TRBV4-2 to TRBJ2-7; 10 nucleotides match TRBD1. The V gene's germline CDR1 is LGHNA and CDR2 YNFKEQ. The CDR3 is 12 amino acids. Trimming at V came to 8 bases and at J to 3 bases, leaving 1 base not matched to a gene. The CDR3 coding sequence is TGTGCCAGCCGGACAGGGGGCTACGAGCAGTACTTC. It is translated as CASRTGGYEQYF.

As regards this clone: One end of the junction is discordant with germline, which a read error may explain. V usage is TRBV5-1 and J usage is TRBJ2-7; maybe TRBD2 (6 bases). Germline V gives CDR1 SGHRS, CDR2 YFSETQ. The CDR3 sequence is 12 residues long. CDR3 sequence reads: CVSSLAGFEQYF. The CDR3 region has the DNA TGCGTCAGCAGCTTGGCGGGGTTCGAGCAGTACTTC.

The genes are TRBV6-6 and TRBJ1-4; 12 bases agree with TRBD1. Germline V gives CDR1 MNHNY, CDR2 SVGAGI (reference sequence). The CDR3 runs 18 residues. V shed 5 bases, J shed 3 bases, and the junction held 10 bases outside the gene matches. CDR3 DNA: TGTGCCAGCAGTCCCATCCCCGGGACAGGGGGCTCTAATGAAAAACTGTTTTTT. Translating gives CASSPIPGTGGSNEKLFF.

This chain uses TRBV5-4 with TRBJ2-7; D is perhaps TRBD1 or TRBD2 (5 bases each). V shed 4 bases and J shed 7 bases, with 9 bases lying between them. This CDR3 is built from 11 residues. The V gene's germline CDR1 is SGHNT and CDR2 YYREEE (reference sequence). DNA of the CDR3: TGTGCCAGCAGCAACTGGGGGGAGCAGTACTTC. Amino acids: CASSNWGEQYF.

The chain recombines TRBV7-3 with TRBJ2-1; D possibly matches TRBD1 or TRBD2 (5 bases each). The CDR3 loop spans 17 amino acids. Trimming removed 2 bases at V and 0 bases at J, with 14 bases between. Germline-derived CDR1 and CDR2 are SGHTA and FQGTGA. The CDR3 sequence is CASSLFPAGSSYNEQFF. CDR3 DNA: TGTGCCAGCAGCTTATTCCCGGCAGGGAGCTCCTACAATGAGCAGTTCTTC.

The chain carries TRBV18 and TRBJ2-7; 13 nucleotides line up with TRBD2. V shed 3 bases and J 1 base; nucleotides not matched to a gene: 0. CDR1 KGHSH and CDR2 LQKENI come from the germline V gene. The CDR3 is 15 residues long. CDR3 residues: CASSPTSGRSYEQYF. The CDR3 DNA is TGTGCCAGCTCACCGACTAGCGGGAGGTCCTACGAGCAGTACTTC.

The V gene is TRBV28, the J gene TRBJ1-5, with D possibly TRBD1 on 6 matching bases. CDR1 is MDHEN and CDR2 is SYDVKM in the germline V gene. The CDR3 contains 14 residues. V was trimmed by 3 bases and J by 6 bases, leaving 12 bases between them. CDR3 in amino acids: CASSLGQGFQPQHF. CDR3 nucleotides: TGTGCCAGCAGTTTGGGACAAGGGTTTCAGCCCCAGCATTTT.

This chain joins TRBV30 and TRBJ2-7; D unresolved. This CDR3 has 13 residues. CDR1 GTSNPN and CDR2 SVGIG come from the germline V gene (reference sequence). The ends were cut back, 3 bases at V and 0 bases at J, with 9 bases in the middle. The DNA for the CDR3 is TGTGCCTGGAGCCCGGTTAGCTCCTACGAGCAGTACTTC. Translation gives CAWSPVSSYEQYF. The whole variable domain, filled in from reference TRBV30 and TRBJ2-7, reads SQTIHQWPATLVQPVGSPLSLECTVEGTSNPNLYWYRQAAGRGLQLLFYSVGIGQISSEVPQNLSASRPQDRQFILSSKKLLLSDSGFYLCAWSPVSSYEQYFGPGTRLTVT.

The J gene is TRBJ2-3, the V gene TRBV9; tentative D call: TRBD2 (5 bases). From germline, CDR1 is SGDLS and CDR2 YYNGEE. The CDR3 consists of 13 residues. The V end was cut by 4 bases, the J end by 2 bases, with 8 bases between. CDR3 nucleotides: TGTGCCAGCAGCCCGGGAACCACAGATACGCAGTATTTT. As protein: CASSPGTTDTQYF.